This TCR beta chain came from a study of blood T cell repertoires in COVID-19. Study overall: T cells, B-cell-depleted T cells, or PBMCs supplied cDNA or gDNA.

As originally analysed: Reference gene primer amplification yielded estimated nucleated cell counts. Sequencing was performed with immunoSEQ multiplex PCR; in TCRdb, only in-frame clones are kept and a portion is missing. Clone size and the V and J calls come from that table; the DNA yielded D and trimming. Counted here are under 140,000 clones, less than 75% occurring once; the ten biggest clones make up approximately 8%. The sequencing sample was made of peripheral blood. This receptor was taken from a woman aged 60-75 years with acute or convalescent COVID-19.

The CDR3 DNA is TGCGCCAGCAGCTTGACAGGGAAAGACACCGGGGAGCTGTTTTTT. Protein sequence: CASSLTGKDTGELFF. The V and J genes are TRBV5-1 and TRBJ2-2, with D perhaps TRBD1 (6 bases). Germline V CDR1 and CDR2: SGHRS, YFSETQ. V was cut by 1 base and J by 3 bases, with 10 bases left in between. This CDR3 region has 15 residues.